This T cell receptor (beta chain) originates from a study of tumor and adjacent non-tumor tissue in lung cancer. The wider study: The cohort had 12 adenocarcinoma, a couple of squamous cell and 1 small cell patients.

The study's findings and limits: Tumor repertoires had a smaller top 100 clone share than normal lung. Tumor TCR diversity, when higher, was linked to shorter survival.

Germline CDR1 reads MDHEN; CDR2 reads SYDVKM. The CDR3 has 16 residues. With regard to this clonotype: The antigen remains undetermined. One end of the junction does not line up with germline, which may come from a read error.

The library came from three nested PCR rounds adapted from ARM-PCR protocols. Each CDR3 protein is one row after TCRdb ran MiXCR on the multiplex PCR reads. The sample consists of more than 55,000 distinct CDR3 sequences, roughly 57% of them appearing once. This sample's RNA came from whole unsorted tissue. The normal lung tissue was taken more than 3 cm from the tumor edge. This sequence joins TRBV28 and TRBJ1-5; no clear D gene. Sequences were obtained from distant non-tumor lung tissue. The clonotype was recovered from a man aged 70-80 years with non-small cell lung cancer. For the CDR3, the DNA is TGTGTCAGCAGCTCGCACCTCGGCCACCTCAATCAGCCCCAGCATTTT. The encoded protein is CVSSSHLGHLNQPQHF.